Below, 30 T cell receptor beta chains from the same sample are listed, as sequenced in a study of blood T cell repertoires in COVID-19. Here immunoSEQ multiplex PCR was the method, and the copy in TCRdb shows in-frame clones only, minus some. The sample includes more than 150,000 clones, about 82% of them seen just once. Sequences were obtained from peripheral blood. The receptor source for this set is a young woman with acute or convalescent COVID-19.

The rearrangement links TRBV19 to TRBJ2-7; D is perhaps TRBD2 (7 bases). This CDR3 contains 14 residues. Germline CDR1 is LNHDA and CDR2 is SQIVND (reference sequence). Trimming left V 3 bases short and J 4 bases short, with 13 bases between. The CDR3, as DNA: TGTGCCAGTAGTATGGGCAGGGGAGGGTACGAGCAGTACTTC. Encoded protein: CASSMGRGGYEQYF.

The chain combines TRBV30 with TRBJ2-5; unclear D gene. The length of the CDR3 is 12 residues. Per the germline V gene, CDR1 is GTSNPN and CDR2 is SVGIG (reference sequence). Trimming pared 2 bases from V and 5 bases from J, leaving 9 bases between. The CDR3 spells CAWSRFSETQYF. In DNA, the CDR3 is TGTGCCTGGAGTCGGTTTAGCGAGACCCAGTACTTC.

The CDR3 nucleotides read TGCAGCGTCCGCAGGTCCTCATGGTCTGGCTACACCTTC. It is translated as CSVRRSSWSGYTF. V gene TRBV29-1 combines with J gene TRBJ1-2; D not certain. The ends were cut back, 6 bases at V and 7 bases at J, with 18 bases in the middle. CDR3 size: 13 residues. CDR1 SQVTM and CDR2 ANQGSEA come from the germline V gene.

The chain links TRBV5-1 to TRBJ2-3; 10 bases map to TRBD2. Germline CDR1 and CDR2: SGHRS and YFSETQ. J was trimmed by 1 base and V by 3 bases; bases with no gene match: 5. The CDR3 is 16 residues long. The CDR3 DNA reads TGCGCCAGCAGCTCACAAACTAGCGGGGGCACAGATACGCAGTATTTT. Residues: CASSSQTSGGTDTQYF.

V usage is TRBV5-1 and J usage is TRBJ2-1; no definite D call. The CDR3 consists of 15 residues. Germline values: CDR1 SGHRS, CDR2 YFSETQ. V shed 0 bases and J shed 2 bases, with 9 bases lying between them. This CDR3 reads CASSLGTQTYNEQFF. Here the CDR3 DNA reads TGCGCCAGCAGCTTGGGAACACAGACCTACAATGAGCAGTTCTTC.

The chain combines TRBV7-9 with TRBJ2-7; 7 positions agree with TRBD1. The V gene's germline CDR1 is SEHNR and CDR2 FQNEAQ (reference sequence). V lost 8 bases, J lost 3 bases, and 13 bases stayed unmatched. The CDR3 runs to 15 residues. The CDR3: CASQKTQGTHYEQYF. CDR3 DNA: TGTGCCAGCCAGAAAACACAGGGGACCCACTACGAGCAGTACTTC.

Written as DNA, the CDR3 is TGTGCCATCGGCAGCCACAGGGGGCAGGGCACAGATACGCAGTATTTT. This translates into CAIGSHRGQGTDTQYF. This rearrangement joins TRBV10-3 to TRBJ2-3; 9 nucleotides align to TRBD1. Germline CDR1 ENHRY, CDR2 SYGVKD. The length of the CDR3 is 16 residues. V trimming: 8 bases; J trimming: 1 base; junction bases outside the gene matches: 10.

CDR3 sequence: CASSRTGNGYTF. In DNA form, the CDR3 reads TGTGCCAGCAGCCGGACAGGGAATGGCTACACCTTC. The chain links TRBV27 to TRBJ1-2; 8 bases match TRBD1. Unmatched junction bases numbered 3, after V lost 6 bases and J lost 6 bases. The germline V gene has CDR1 MNHEY and CDR2 SMNVEV (reference sequence). This CDR3 comprises 12 residues.

This chain's CDR3 is CASSFLPGQSNTEAFF. The DNA for the CDR3 is TGTGCCAGCAGTTTCCTTCCGGGACAAAGCAACACTGAAGCTTTCTTT. The genes are TRBV6-5 and TRBJ1-1; TRBD1 is a possible D gene (6 bases). V gave up 4 bases and J gave up 2 bases, with 17 bases separating them. Germline CDR1 reads MNHEY; CDR2 reads SVGAGI. This CDR3 spans 16 amino acids.

This clone was seen only a few times. V gene TRBV5-5 combines with J gene TRBJ1-2; unclear D gene. Trimming removed 3 bases at V and 5 bases at J, with 26 bases between. This CDR3 is 18 amino acids long. Looked up from germline, CDR1 is SGHKS and CDR2 is YYEKEE (reference sequence). CDR3 protein: CASSSDISRFASLYGYTF. In DNA form, the CDR3 reads TGTGCCAGCAGCTCTGATATTTCCCGGTTCGCCTCTCTATATGGCTACACCTTC.

The gene calls are TRBV14 and TRBJ1-5; D is ambiguous. With 2 bases removed from V and 7 bases from J, the gap between germline ends came to 9 bases. The CDR3 covers 13 residues. Germline V lookup: CDR1 SGHDN, CDR2 FVKESK. CDR3 sequence reads: CASSQREGQPQHF. The CDR3, as DNA: TGTGCCAGCAGCCAAAGGGAGGGACAGCCCCAGCATTTT.

This sequence joins TRBV3-1 (or the pseudogene TRBV3-2) and TRBJ2-4, with D tentatively TRBD2 (7 bases). There are 17 residues in the CDR3. Germline V gene sequence: CDR1 LGHDT, CDR2 YNNKEL (reference sequence). Between the trimmed V and J ends, which lost 4 bases and 5 bases, there was a span of 21 bases. CDR3 nucleotide sequence: TGTGCCAGCAGCCCCTTAGGGGTATTAGGGGGGGAAAACATTCAGTACTTC. It translates to CASSPLGVLGGENIQYF.

This clone was found once. The genes are TRBV24-1 and TRBJ2-3; 7 nucleotides align to TRBD1. The J segment lost 2 bases and the V segment lost 7 bases, leaving 14 bases of the junction unmatched. The germline V gene encodes CDR1 KGHDR and CDR2 SFDVKD. The CDR3 covers 17 residues. The CDR3 DNA reads as TGTGCCACCAGCCACAGAACGGGACAGTTAATCACAGATACGCAGTATTTT. It yields the protein CATSHRTGQLITDTQYF.

This chain joins TRBV27 and TRBJ2-7; the match to TRBD1 covers 8 bases. Per germline, CDR1 MNHEY and CDR2 SMNVEV (reference sequence). After removal of 1 base from V and 5 bases from J, the junction contained 1 base not matched to a gene. The CDR3 spans 13 residues. This chain's CDR3 is CASSLLTGDEQYF. The CDR3 nucleotides are TGTGCCAGCAGTTTATTGACAGGGGACGAGCAGTACTTC.

The V and J genes are TRBV11-3 and TRBJ2-1; 9 bases fit TRBD2. Unmatched junction bases numbered 13, after V lost 5 bases and J lost 5 bases. CDR3 length: 17 amino acids. The germline V gene has CDR1 SGHNT and CDR2 YENEEA. DNA for the CDR3: TGTGCCAGCAGCCTCAAGGCGGGAGCGGGAGGCAACAATGAGCAGTTCTTC. It specifies CASSLKAGAGGNNEQFF.

This chain joins TRBV7-9 and TRBJ1-1; no clear D gene. Germline V gives CDR1 SEHNR, CDR2 FQNEAQ (reference sequence). The CDR3 spans 15 residues. The germline V and J ends were trimmed by 3 bases and 1 base, with 12 bases remaining between them. In DNA form, the CDR3 reads TGTGCCAGCAGCTTTCCTACGGGGTCGAACACTGAAGCTTTCTTT. Amino acids: CASSFPTGSNTEAFF.

The chain employs TRBV2 and TRBJ2-2; D is perhaps TRBD2 (7 bases). This CDR3 is 12 amino acids long. Germline values: CDR1 SNHLY, CDR2 FYNNEI. Trimming stripped 8 bases from V and 5 bases from J, with 9 bases between. This CDR3 is CASEGGTGELFF. The CDR3 bases are TGTGCCAGCGAGGGGGGGACCGGGGAGCTGTTTTTT.

V gene TRBV7-6 combines with J gene TRBJ1-2, with D uncertain. V was cut by 3 bases and J by 2 bases, with 7 bases left in between. The CDR3 is 13 amino acids. Germline lookup yields CDR1 SGHVS and CDR2 FNYEAQ. The CDR3 loop reads CASSFGENYGYTF. In nucleotides, the CDR3 is TGTGCCAGCAGCTTCGGGGAGAACTATGGCTACACCTTC. The whole variable domain, remainder taken from reference TRBV7-6 and TRBJ1-2, is GAGVSQSPRYKVTKRGQDVALRCDPISGHVSLYWYRQALGQGPEFLTYFNYEAQQDKSGLPNDRFSAERPEGSISTLTIQRTEQRDSAMYRCASSFGENYGYTFGSGTRLTVV.

The chain is built from TRBV5-1 and TRBJ1-2; the match to TRBD1 covers 7 bases. Germline V gives CDR1 SGHRS, CDR2 YFSETQ. V was clipped by 6 bases and J by 3 bases; unmatched bases: 2. This CDR3 region has 12 residues. The CDR3 nucleotides read TGCGCCAGCAAAGACAGGGACTATGGCTACACCTTC. The encoded protein is CASKDRDYGYTF.

The chain's CDR3 is CASSLDRGSTEAFF. CDR3 coding DNA: TGTGCCAGCAGCTTGGACAGGGGAAGCACTGAAGCTTTCTTT. This chain links TRBV7-2 with TRBJ1-1; the match to TRBD1 covers 9 bases. This CDR3 spans 14 amino acids. J lost 4 bases, V lost 3 bases, and 3 bases had no gene match. The germline CDR1 and CDR2 sequences are SGHTA and FQGNSA.

This chain connects TRBV10-1 to TRBJ1-1; 9 bases fit TRBD1. With V trimmed by 8 bases and J by 0 bases, 7 bases remained unmatched. CDR3 length equals 15 residues. Germline V gives CDR1 WNHNN, CDR2 SYGVQD (reference sequence). DNA of the CDR3: TGCGCCAGCCGCCGGGACAGGGCTATGAACACTGAAGCTTTCTTT. As protein: CASRRDRAMNTEAFF.

V is TRBV13 and J is TRBJ2-7; maybe TRBD2 (5 bases). The CDR3 has 12 residues. Per germline, CDR1 PRHDT and CDR2 FYEKMQ (reference sequence). V lost 6 bases to trimming and J lost 6 bases, with 12 bases between them. CDR3 in DNA: TGTGCCAGCAGGAAAGAGGGTGGCGAGCAGTACTTC. Its translation is CASRKEGGEQYF.

The rearrangement uses TRBV29-1 and TRBJ1-1, with 7 bases lining up with TRBD1. Germline trimming cut 4 bases from V and 6 bases from J; bases unmatched to any gene: 8. The CDR3 has 13 amino acids. Germline CDR1 is SQVTM and CDR2 is ANQGSEA. The CDR3, as DNA: TGCAGCGTTGGCCGGGACAGATGGGCTGAAGCTTTCTTT. Protein sequence: CSVGRDRWAEAFF. The full variable domain, with the rest looked up from reference TRBV29-1 and TRBJ1-1, is SAVISQKPSRDICQRGTSLTIQCQVDSQVTMMFWYRQQPGQSLTLIATANQGSEATYESGFVIDKFPISRPNLTFSTLTVSNMSPEDSSIYLCSVGRDRWAEAFFGQGTRLTVV.

The gene calls are TRBV15 and TRBJ1-1; the D gene is possibly TRBD1 (6 bases). The CDR3 totals 12 residues. The germline CDR1 and CDR2 sequences are LNHNV and YYDKDF (reference sequence). V was cut by 9 bases and J by 4 bases, with 12 bases left in between. In DNA form, the CDR3 reads TGTGCCACTCAGGGGCTCGGCACTGAAGCTTTCTTT. Its translation is CATQGLGTEAFF.

This rearrangement joins TRBV30 to TRBJ1-5, with D perhaps matching TRBD1 (5 bases). The CDR3 is 14 amino acids. The V and J ends lost 1 base and 6 bases respectively, with 13 bases between them. In germline, CDR1 is GTSNPN, CDR2 SVGIG (reference sequence). The CDR3 spells CAWSGVQGAQPQHF. The CDR3 region has the DNA TGTGCCTGGAGTGGAGTGCAGGGCGCTCAGCCCCAGCATTTT. The full variable domain, rest sourced from reference TRBV30 and TRBJ1-5, is SQTIHQWPATLVQPVGSPLSLECTVEGTSNPNLYWYRQAAGRGLQLLFYSVGIGQISSEVPQNLSASRPQDRQFILSSKKLLLSDSGFYLCAWSGVQGAQPQHFGDGTRLSIL.

The genes are TRBV6-4 and TRBJ1-2; TRBD1 matches 7 bases. There are 12 residues in the CDR3. Germline trimming cut 6 bases from V and 8 bases from J; bases unmatched to any gene: 6. Germline loops: CDR1 MRHNA, CDR2 SNTAGT. The CDR3 loop is CASRQGEGGYTF. CDR3 nucleotides: TGTGCCAGCAGGCAGGGGGAAGGGGGCTACACCTTC.

The gene calls are TRBV7-9 and TRBJ1-3; the D gene is possibly TRBD1 (6 bases). The V end lost 0 bases, the J end lost 8 bases, and 14 bases lay between the germline ends. In germline, CDR1 is SEHNR, CDR2 FQNEAQ (reference sequence). The CDR3 is 15 amino acids. CDR3 in DNA: TGTGCCAGCAGCTTAGCCAATACAGGGCGTCACACCATATATTTT. It translates to CASSLANTGRHTIYF. Full variable domain (outside the CDR3, taken from reference TRBV7-9 and TRBJ1-3): DTGVSQNPRHKITKRGQNVTFRCDPISEHNRLYWYRQTLGQGPEFLTYFQNEAQLEKSRLLSDRFSAERPKGSFSTLEIQRTEQGDSAMYLCASSLANTGRHTIYFGEGSWLTVV.

This chain connects TRBV4-3 to TRBJ1-5; D is uncertain. This CDR3 contains 15 residues. From germline, CDR1 is LGHNA and CDR2 YSLEER. The V and J ends lost 0 bases and 1 base respectively, with 7 bases between them. The CDR3 nucleotides are TGCGCCAGCAGCCAAGATATAGCAAGCAATCAGCCCCAGCATTTT. Translated, it gives CASSQDIASNQPQHF.

This clone was detected only once. The chain carries TRBV9 and TRBJ2-1; no clear D gene. Trimming left V 5 bases short and J 0 bases short, with 12 bases between. The CDR3 runs 15 residues. Germline V lookup: CDR1 SGDLS, CDR2 YYNGEE. In DNA, the CDR3 is TGTGCCAGCAGAGCCGGAAGGAGCTCCTACAATGAGCAGTTCTTC. Encoded protein: CASRAGRSSYNEQFF. The full variable domain, completed using reference TRBV9 and TRBJ2-1, is DSGVTQTPKHLITATGQRVTLRCSPRSGDLSVYWYQQSLDQGLQFLIQYYNGEERAKGNILERFSAQQFPDLHSELNLSSLELGDSALYFCASRAGRSSYNEQFFGPGTRLTVL.

The CDR3 loop is CAPKRDSLYYEQYF. The CDR3 DNA reads TGTGCCCCGAAGCGGGACTCCTTATACTACGAGCAGTACTTC. The chain employs TRBV24-1 and TRBJ2-7; 7 nucleotides match TRBD2. Germline V gene sequence: CDR1 KGHDR, CDR2 SFDVKD. There are 14 residues in the CDR3. The V segment lost 12 bases and the J segment 3 bases; nucleotides outside the gene matches: 13.